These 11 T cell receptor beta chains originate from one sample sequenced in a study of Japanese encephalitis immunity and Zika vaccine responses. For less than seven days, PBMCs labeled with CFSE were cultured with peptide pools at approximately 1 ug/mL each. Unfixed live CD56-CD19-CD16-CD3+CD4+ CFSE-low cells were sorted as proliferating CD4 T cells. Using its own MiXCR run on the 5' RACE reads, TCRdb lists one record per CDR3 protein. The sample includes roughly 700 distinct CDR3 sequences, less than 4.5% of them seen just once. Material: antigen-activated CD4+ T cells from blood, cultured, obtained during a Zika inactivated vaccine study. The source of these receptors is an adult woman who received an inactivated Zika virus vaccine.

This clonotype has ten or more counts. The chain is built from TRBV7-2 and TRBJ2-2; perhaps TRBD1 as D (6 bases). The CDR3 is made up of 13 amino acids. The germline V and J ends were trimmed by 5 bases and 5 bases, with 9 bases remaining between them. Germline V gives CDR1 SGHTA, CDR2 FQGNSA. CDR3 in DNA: TGTGCCAGCAGCGCCCAGGGGACCGGGGAGCTGTTTTTT. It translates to CASSAQGTGELFF. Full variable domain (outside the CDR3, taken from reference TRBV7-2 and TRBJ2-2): GAGVSQSPSNKVTEKGKDVELRCDPISGHTALYWYRQSLGQGLEFLIYFQGNSAPDKSGLPSDRFSAERTGGSVSTLTIQRTQQEDSAVYLCASSAQGTGELFFGEGSRLTVL.

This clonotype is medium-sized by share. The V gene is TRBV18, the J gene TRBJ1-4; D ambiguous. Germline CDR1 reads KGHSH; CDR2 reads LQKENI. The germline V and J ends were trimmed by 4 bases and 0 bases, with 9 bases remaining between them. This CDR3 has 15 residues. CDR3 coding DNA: TGTGCCAGCTCACTGACGGGTGCAACTAATGAAAAACTGTTTTTT. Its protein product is CASSLTGATNEKLFF.

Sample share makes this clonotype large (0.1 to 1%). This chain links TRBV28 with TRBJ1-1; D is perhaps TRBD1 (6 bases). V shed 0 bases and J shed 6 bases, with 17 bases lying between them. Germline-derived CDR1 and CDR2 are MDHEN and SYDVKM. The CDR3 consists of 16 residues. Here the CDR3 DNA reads TGTGCCAGCAGTTTATGGAGGGGGAGCGGGAGCCCTGAAGCTTTCTTT. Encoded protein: CASSLWRGSGSPEAFF. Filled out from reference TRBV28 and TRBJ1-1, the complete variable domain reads DVKVTQSSRYLVKRTGEKVFLECVQDMDHENMFWYRQDPGLGLRLIYFSYDVKMKEKGDIPEGYSVSREKKERFSLILESASTNQTSMYLCASSLWRGSGSPEAFFGQGTRLTVV.

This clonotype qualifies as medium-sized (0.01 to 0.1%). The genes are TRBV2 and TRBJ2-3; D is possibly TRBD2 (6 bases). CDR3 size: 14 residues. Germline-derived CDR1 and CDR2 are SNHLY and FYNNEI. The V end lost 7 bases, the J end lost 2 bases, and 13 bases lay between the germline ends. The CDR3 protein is CASNPRGTTDTQYF. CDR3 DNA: TGTGCCAGCAATCCCCGGGGGACCACAGATACGCAGTATTTT.

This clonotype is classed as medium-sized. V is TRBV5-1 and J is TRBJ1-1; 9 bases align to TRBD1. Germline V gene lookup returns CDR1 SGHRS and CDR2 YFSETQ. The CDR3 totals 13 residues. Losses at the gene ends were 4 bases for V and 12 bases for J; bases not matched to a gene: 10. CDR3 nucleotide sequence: TGCGCCAGCAGCGCCCGGGACAGGGCGATGCCTTTCTTT. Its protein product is CASSARDRAMPFF.

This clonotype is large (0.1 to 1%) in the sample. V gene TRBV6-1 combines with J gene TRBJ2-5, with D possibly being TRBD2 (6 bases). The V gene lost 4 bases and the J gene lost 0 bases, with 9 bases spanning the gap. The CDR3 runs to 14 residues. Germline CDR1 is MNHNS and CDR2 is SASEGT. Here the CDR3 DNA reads TGTGCCAGCAGTGCGAGGGAGGACCAAGAGACCCAGTACTTC. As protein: CASSAREDQETQYF.

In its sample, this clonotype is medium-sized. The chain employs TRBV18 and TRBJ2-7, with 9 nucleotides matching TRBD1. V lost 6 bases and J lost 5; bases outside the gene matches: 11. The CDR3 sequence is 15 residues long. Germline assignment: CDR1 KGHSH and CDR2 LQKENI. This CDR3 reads CASSLGTGPSNEQYF. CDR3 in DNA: TGTGCCAGCTCGCTGGGGACAGGGCCTAGCAACGAGCAGTACTTC.

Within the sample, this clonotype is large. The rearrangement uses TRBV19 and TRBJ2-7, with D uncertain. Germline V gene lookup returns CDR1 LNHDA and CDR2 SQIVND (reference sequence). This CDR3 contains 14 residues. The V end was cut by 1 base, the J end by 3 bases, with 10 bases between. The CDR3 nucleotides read TGTGCCAGTAGTATAGCCGGCACTTACTACGAGCAGTACTTC. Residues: CASSIAGTYYEQYF.

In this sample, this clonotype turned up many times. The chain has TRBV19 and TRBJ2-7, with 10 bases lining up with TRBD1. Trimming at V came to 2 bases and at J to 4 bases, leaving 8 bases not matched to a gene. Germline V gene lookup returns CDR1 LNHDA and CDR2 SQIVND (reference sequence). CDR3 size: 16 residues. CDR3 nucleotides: TGTGCCAGTAGTATAAGCCCGGGACAGGGGTGGTACGAGCAGTACTTC. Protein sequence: CASSISPGQGWYEQYF.

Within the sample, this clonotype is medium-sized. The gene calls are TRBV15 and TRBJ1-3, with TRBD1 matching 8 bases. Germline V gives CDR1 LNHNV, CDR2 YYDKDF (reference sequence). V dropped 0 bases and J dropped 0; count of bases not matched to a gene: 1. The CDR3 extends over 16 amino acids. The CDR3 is CATSREQGVSGNTIYF. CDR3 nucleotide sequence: TGTGCCACCAGCAGAGAACAGGGGGTCTCTGGAAACACCATATATTTT.

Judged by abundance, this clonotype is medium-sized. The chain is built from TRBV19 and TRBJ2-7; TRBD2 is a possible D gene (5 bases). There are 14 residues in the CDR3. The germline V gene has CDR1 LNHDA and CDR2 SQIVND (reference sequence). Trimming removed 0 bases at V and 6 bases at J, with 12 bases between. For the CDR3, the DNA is TGTGCCAGTAGTATAGATGCGGGTTTCCCCGAGCAGTACTTC. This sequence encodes CASSIDAGFPEQYF.